This TCR beta chain was profiled in a study of cytomegalovirus exposure and HLA in healthy donors. As for the donors, each was a healthy bone marrow donor. As to this clone: Its antigen is as yet unknown.

Trimming took 0 bases from V and 2 from J, leaving 11 bases between them. This CDR3 has 16 amino acids. Per germline, CDR1 SGHRS and CDR2 YFSETQ. Primers included in the PCR were 60 Vbeta and 13 Jbeta primers. TCRdb's table, derived via immunoSEQ multiplex PCR, lists solely in-frame clones and lacks some. The table shows fewer than 150,000 clones, with around 79% occurring only once. General observations from the study: Rare sequences made up most TCRs, while some public TCRs were found in many donors.

The TCR originated in a male donor in good health and CMV-seronegative. The specimen was PBMCs. This rearrangement joins TRBV5-1 to TRBJ2-2, with a tentative D call TRBD2 (6 bases). CDR3 region: CASSLVGSGNTGELFF. In DNA, the CDR3 is TGCGCCAGCAGCTTGGTCGGTAGCGGCAACACCGGGGAGCTGTTTTTT. Using reference TRBV5-1 and TRBJ2-2 for the parts outside the CDR3, the full variable domain is KAGVTQTPRYLIKTRGQQVTLSCSPISGHRSVSWYQQTPGQGLQFLFEYFSETQRNKGNFPGRFSGRQFSNSRSEMNVSTLELGDSALYLCASSLVGSGNTGELFFGEGSRLTVL.